This T cell receptor beta chain appears in the sequencing data of a study of cytomegalovirus exposure and HLA in healthy donors (dated by TCRdb to the late 2010s). Regarding the study in general: In an earlier analysis of 550 to 750 of the donors, less than 350 Gb of sequence data and 120 million or so unique TCR beta sequences from about 180 million T cells were reported. Among the roughly 390 genotyped donors, around 81% belonged to the genetic ancestry cluster associated with self-reported Caucasian donors. The number of donors typed differed by locus, with roughly 629-640 for A, B, C, DRB1 and DQB1, 522 for DQA1, over 600 for DPA1, and around 430 for DPB1. An earlier analysis of around 540 of the donors applied high-throughput TCR beta sequencing to assess whether each TCR beta V gene segment acted as functional or pseudogenic. To predict cytomegalovirus infection status, the study brought together high-throughput TCR immunosequencing, statistical association of individual TCRs with disease status, and machine learning. HLA typing included class I and class II loci at four-digit resolution. On average, 235,054 unique TCR beta nucleotide sequences were sequenced per donor among about 400 genotyped donors of the cohort, with roughly 20% of those sequences being non-productive. Donor age, sex, ethnicity and CMV serostatus were compiled alongside the repertoire data. To study patterns of TCR occurrence, a later analysis re-analyzed previously published TCR beta repertoires from 550 to 800 donors and added high-resolution HLA genotyping. Besides the first cohort of 550 to 750 subjects, a separate validation cohort made up of 120 different subjects was used. Approximately 300 gigabases of sequencing data and approximately 91 million unique TCR sequences made up an early release that covered some 640 HLA-typed donors. The study aimed to test whether cataloging public T cell receptors could reveal signatures of past pathogen exposure. Genome-wide SNP genotypes for about three fifths of the 666 donors were used in a later genetic analysis, which treated that subset as a discovery cohort. All discovery cohort repertoires had been generated using a single sequencing platform. Several DR-DQ haplotypes were treated as single units for association and clustering because of strong linkage in the cohort. The later analysis used no new phenotypic data to find candidate immune exposures, relying instead on TCR beta sequences and their occurrence across donors. The study profiled the T cell repertoires of 666 subjects by immunosequencing and related them to cytomegalovirus serostatus. General conclusions and limits of the study: A cluster of highly shared sequence variants was judged likely to be a technical artifact of the sequencing pipeline. Only TCR beta chains were sequenced in this cohort, and the absence of alpha or paired-chain data limited detectable features. In a later analysis, the rate of TCR association differed among HLA loci, with DRB1 alleles having the most associated TCRs and HLA-C alleles having the fewest. The 87-base-pair reads could not distinguish some IMGT-functional V segments, including TRBV6-2 and TRBV6-3, so those segments were excluded. Roughly uniform sequencing depth across donors was assumed in presence/absence analyses, although this assumption may not hold. Because counts were too low, about 18 rarely observed V segments, including chromosome 9 orphons, were excluded from the earlier analysis of under 650 of the donors. While some public TCRs were present in many individuals, most TCR sequences turned up only very rarely across donors. Specific HLA alleles were associated with roughly 16,000 TCR beta sequences at a false discovery rate of 0.05 in a later analysis. In a later analysis, HLA-associated TCR beta chains showed more clonal expansion and lower generation probabilities than non-associated chains that were equally common. CMV serostatus was the only immune exposure information available for the cohort. A total of 150 to 200 TCR beta chains were listed by the study as associated with cytomegalovirus. According to the authors, the approach could potentially be generalized to other disease states and immunological phenotypes. Correlated functional status among segregating V segments might be attributable to linkage disequilibrium, but an unknown experimental factor could not be ruled out. In a later analysis, most CMV-associated TCR beta chains were found to appear HLA-restricted, with HLA associations seemingly driven largely by CMV exposure. In an earlier analysis of roughly 560 of the donors, most TCR beta V segments were observed in productive rearrangements about 87% or about 30% of the time, broadly matching IMGT annotations. A further reported finding was that TCR beta sequences accurately predicted the HLA-A and HLA-B alleles for most subjects in the first cohort. A later analysis reported that several top co-occurrence clusters appeared linked to parvovirus B19, influenza, CMV and Epstein-Barr virus. A later genetic analysis associated a missense DCLRE1C variant with V-gene and J-gene trimming of TCR beta chains, and an independent cohort replicated the association. Because HLA typing was unavailable for some donors at each locus, only the typed subset was used in association tests. The classifier was reported to diagnose cytomegalovirus status with high specificity and sensitivity in both the original and validation cohorts. According to a later genetic analysis, donors in an Asian-associated ancestry cluster had fewer N-insertions in productive TCRs than the approximately 650-donor mean. When HLA alleles, especially DR and DQ, strongly co-occurred, attributing TCR associations to individual alleles was difficult. In vitro tests confirmed that a few of the cytomegalovirus-associated TCR beta chains recognize cytomegalovirus antigens.

The library came from the immunoSEQ multiplex PCR assay. A mixture of 60 forward primers for TCR Vbeta segments and 13 reverse primers for TCR Jbeta segments was used in the multiplex PCR. Amplification of the CDR3 region of rearranged TCR beta genes was performed with a multiplex PCR assay on genomic DNA. Amplified TCR beta libraries were sequenced as 87-base-pair reads on the Illumina HiSeq System. Per the source publication's procedure: In a later analysis, around 80 million unique TCR beta chains were counted across the 500 to 850 repertoires, and around 10 million of these chains were shared by at least two donors. Raw reads were error-corrected and collapsed into unique sequences with a nearest-neighbor algorithm that merged closely related sequences to remove PCR and sequencing errors. Alignment of CDR3 sequences to IMGT reference sequences was used to assign V, D and J gene segments. For a sequence to be retained, a match of at least six nucleotides to both a V gene segment and a J gene segment was required. A rearrangement was called productive if the CDR3 had no stop codons and remained in frame with V and J, and every other rearrangement was called non-productive. CDR3 was defined by IMGT convention, running from the second conserved V-encoded cysteine to the conserved J-encoded phenylalanine. In an earlier analysis of more than 550 of the donors, sequences lacking an unambiguous match to a single V gene segment were excluded. An earlier analysis of 500 to 700 of the donors classified V segments as functional when productive rearrangements were above 56.7% and as segregating when the standard deviation between donors was above 5%. A statistical classification framework was built to diagnose cytomegalovirus status from the catalog of TCR beta chain sequences. A later analysis assigned V and J genes by comparing TCR nucleotide sequences with IMGT/GENE-DB human TR gene sequences. The TCRdist pipeline was used in a later analysis to assign CDR3 sequences and most-parsimonious VDJ recombination scenarios. In a later analysis, every TCR beta chain was defined by the combination of its CDR3 amino acid sequence and its V-gene family, and reads without a unique V-gene family were dropped. To address suspected cross-contamination and a sequencing artifact, a later analysis removed approximately 600 highly shared, low-generation-probability nucleotide sequences. For each public chain, a later analysis derived a clonal expansion index from normalized ranks of inferred template counts within each repertoire. A later analysis computed generation probabilities with a VDJ recombination model fitted to out-of-frame rearrangements, and checked the results against IGoR. In a later analysis, hypergeometric tests were used to score TCR-TCR, TCR-HLA and TCR-CMV co-occurrence, with a repertoire-size bias correction applied to TCR pairs. In a later analysis, false discovery rates were estimated by permuting HLA or CMV assignments 20 times. In a later analysis, co-occurring TCRs were grouped using DBSCAN, and TCRdist sequence similarity was added for clustering within HLA-allele-positive subsets. Co-occurrence clustering excluded repertoires with fewer than 30,000 or more than 120,000 public chains, plus five with anomalous nucleotide sharing. The immuneACCESS repertoire file appears here via TCRdb, limited to in-frame rearrangements. These files lack a portion of the clones; in checked studies, under half of the deficit traces to unresolved V genes, and the cause of the others is not known. That table supplies the V and J calls and clone size; D and trimming were determined from the DNA. This sample lists 210,000 or so clones; about three quarters were detected once. About 1.8% of the sample is taken by the ten largest.

The cohort comprised 666 healthy bone marrow donors. At the time of sampling, every cohort member was nominally healthy, though immune exposures that went unrecorded were likely present. The donor was CMV seronegative and belonged to the group of 352 seronegative cohort members. A peripheral blood sample was collected from each donor, and TCR beta sequencing was performed on peripheral blood mononuclear cells. The Qiagen DNeasy Blood Extraction Kit was used to extract genomic DNA from the blood cell samples. About this clone: Its binding antigen is unknown. No base quality values were provided; no much bigger clone lies one nucleotide off.

The CDR3 starts with the cysteine, ends with the phenylalanine, and has 16 residues. Only the CDR3 DNA is retained, 48 bases long and in frame from the first base. V lost 2 bases and J lost 0 bases, and the count of bases not matched to a germline gene is 6. From a lookup of the germline V gene, CDR1 and CDR2 are SNHLY and FYNNEI. The sequence was obtained from a man between 18 and 29 years old in good health and CMV-seronegative. Sequencing was done on a sample of PBMCs. The chain was built from TRBV2 and TRBJ1-2; a stretch of 7 junction bases matches TRBD1. This receptor carries the CDR3 CASSETRQGANYGYTF. The sequenced DNA is TGTGCCAGCAGTGAAACCCGACAGGGAGCTAACTATGGCTACACCTTC.